Presented here are 13 T cell receptor beta chains from one specimen sequenced in a study of cytomegalovirus exposure and HLA in healthy donors. Researchers ran the PCR with 60 Vbeta and 13 Jbeta primers. Here immunoSEQ multiplex PCR was the method, and the copy in TCRdb shows in-frame clones only, minus some. Of approximately 100,000 clones in the sample, 70% to 85% are singletons; the top ten hold roughly 5.4%. Sequencing was performed on PBMCs. These receptors were obtained from a woman aged 18-29 years in good health and CMV-seropositive.

The chain recombines TRBV2 with TRBJ1-1; D might be TRBD1 (5 bases). Trimming cost V 1 base and J 4 bases, with 16 bases left between them. The germline V gene has CDR1 SNHLY and CDR2 FYNNEI. This CDR3 spans 16 amino acids. The CDR3 DNA reads TGTGCCAGCAGTGAAGTGGAAGGGGTAGGGTCCACTGAAGCTTTCTTT. It yields the protein CASSEVEGVGSTEAFF.

The J gene is TRBJ1-1, the V gene TRBV6-5, with a tentative D call TRBD1 (5 bases). Germline loops: CDR1 MNHEY, CDR2 SVGAGI. With 6 bases removed from V and 4 bases from J, the gap between germline ends came to 12 bases. This CDR3 is 13 amino acids long. DNA of the CDR3: TGTGCCAGCAGCCCCCCCAGGGCCACTGAAGCTTTCTTT. This translates into CASSPPRATEAFF.

The rearrangement links TRBV28 to TRBJ1-5; maybe TRBD1 (6 bases). CDR3 length: 14 amino acids. V lost 5 bases to trimming and J lost 3 bases, with 11 bases between them. Germline assignment: CDR1 MDHEN and CDR2 SYDVKM. DNA of the CDR3: TGTGCCAGCAGTGCGGACAGCATCAATCAGCCCCAGCATTTT. Protein product: CASSADSINQPQHF.

The V call is TRBV19, the J call TRBJ1-5, with 8 nucleotides matching TRBD1. Germline-derived CDR1 and CDR2 are LNHDA and SQIVND (reference sequence). The CDR3 is made up of 14 amino acids. J lost 3 bases, V lost 6 bases, and 4 bases had no gene match. The CDR3 sequence is CASSGQGSNQPQHF. CDR3 DNA: TGTGCCAGTAGCGGACAGGGATCCAATCAGCCCCAGCATTTT.

The CDR3 sequence: CASSEGGQELPYEQYF. The CDR3 DNA follows: TGTGCCAGCAGTGAGGGAGGTCAAGAGTTGCCCTACGAGCAGTACTTC. The chain links TRBV2 to TRBJ2-7, with D maybe TRBD2 (6 bases). The germline gives CDR1 SNHLY, CDR2 FYNNEI. The CDR3 runs to 16 residues. V dropped 3 bases and J dropped 2 bases, with 17 bases sitting between them.

V is TRBV9 and J is TRBJ2-5; D is undetermined. Trimming left V 1 base short and J 7 bases short, with 8 bases between. Germline V gives CDR1 SGDLS, CDR2 YYNGEE. The length of the CDR3 is 12 residues. The CDR3 DNA reads as TGTGCCAGCAGCGTAAATTCGGGGACCCAGTACTTC. Amino acid sequence: CASSVNSGTQYF.

The gene calls are TRBV15 and TRBJ1-1; TRBD1 is a possible D gene (5 bases). V was pared by 5 bases and J by 1 base, with 8 bases between. CDR3 length: 13 residues. CDR1 is LNHNV and CDR2 is YYDKDF in the germline V gene (reference sequence). In DNA form, the CDR3 reads TGTGCCACCAGCGGGGCCCCGAACACTGAAGCTTTCTTT. It encodes CATSGAPNTEAFF.

In DNA form, the CDR3 reads TGTGCCTGGAGTGTACTTTCCACAGATACGCAGTATTTT. Protein product: CAWSVLSTDTQYF. The rearrangement joins TRBV30 to TRBJ2-3, with D hard to call. V was pared by 0 bases and J by 2 bases, with 6 bases between. This CDR3 has 13 amino acids. CDR1 is GTSNPN, CDR2 SVGIG, per germline (reference sequence). Full variable domain (missing parts from reference TRBV30 and TRBJ2-3): SQTIHQWPATLVQPVGSPLSLECTVEGTSNPNLYWYRQAAGRGLQLLFYSVGIGQISSEVPQNLSASRPQDRQFILSSKKLLLSDSGFYLCAWSVLSTDTQYFGPGTRLTVL.

The chain combines TRBV28 with TRBJ1-1; tentative D call: TRBD1 (5 bases). This CDR3 region has 15 residues. Germline V CDR1 and CDR2: MDHEN, SYDVKM. Trimming removed 6 bases at V and 1 base at J, with 15 bases between. CDR3 coding DNA: TGTGCCAGCAGCTCCCCAGCGGGGGAGAACACTGAAGCTTTCTTT. This codes for CASSSPAGENTEAFF.

Concerning this clone: The sample carries other DNA sequences with the same CDR3. The rearrangement uses TRBV29-1 and TRBJ2-5; 9 positions match TRBD1. Germline CDR1 reads SQVTM; CDR2 reads ANQGSEA. This CDR3 spans 13 amino acids. V dropped 3 bases and J dropped 5; count of bases not matched to a gene: 4. This chain's CDR3 is CSVDLTGGETQYF. Here the CDR3 DNA reads TGCAGCGTTGACCTGACAGGGGGTGAGACCCAGTACTTC.

CDR3 nucleotide sequence: TGTGCCAGCAGCTTAGGGGGAGGGCGGGGCAACAATGAGCAGTTCTTC. Its protein is CASSLGGGRGNNEQFF. The chain links TRBV13 to TRBJ2-1, with 7 bases fitting TRBD2. The CDR3 spans 16 residues. Trimming removed 0 bases from V and 5 bases from J; junction bases left unmatched: 7. The germline V gene encodes CDR1 PRHDT and CDR2 FYEKMQ (reference sequence).

The chain links TRBV11-3 to TRBJ2-2, with D perhaps TRBD1 (6 bases). Trimming stripped 6 bases from V and 0 bases from J, with 14 bases between. In germline, CDR1 is SGHNT, CDR2 YENEEA. The CDR3 sequence is 16 residues long. In nucleotides, the CDR3 is TGTGCCAGCAGATACCGACAGGCCACGAACACCGGGGAGCTGTTTTTT. It yields the protein CASRYRQATNTGELFF.

The CDR3 region is CATTPGGTDTQYF. CDR3 sequence (DNA): TGCGCCACTACCCCTGGCGGGACAGATACGCAGTATTTT. The chain carries TRBV10-2 and TRBJ2-3; tentative D call: TRBD2 (5 bases). This CDR3 contains 13 residues. The germline CDR1 and CDR2 sequences are WSHSY and SAAADI. The V end was cut by 10 bases, the J end by 3 bases, with 14 bases between.